The 3 T cell receptor beta chains listed next were all sequenced from one sample in a study of T-cell memory formation after mild COVID-19. MiXCR, run by TCRdb on the 5' RACE reads, gives a single entry per CDR3 protein. This table has under 400,000 distinct CDR3 sequences, under 30% appearing once. Sequencing was done on a sample of PBMCs or a T cell subset sorted from them (not recorded which). Receptors originate from an adult woman who had mild COVID-19 (a few samples of this study predate the infection). Cell type and time point are not known.

This clonotype has only a few counts. The chain couples TRBV20-1 to TRBJ2-7; D assignment may be TRBD1 or TRBD2 (5 bases each). The V and J ends lost 5 bases and 7 bases respectively, with 15 bases between them. The CDR3 sequence is 12 residues long. CDR1 and CDR2 from the germline V gene are DFQATT and SNEGSKA (reference sequence). The CDR3 here is CSAEGTVGEQYF. In DNA form, the CDR3 reads TGCAGTGCTGAGGGGACCGTGGGGGAGCAGTACTTC.

The chain has TRBV21-1 and TRBJ2-1; the table's TRBD1 call for D was not verified on the DNA. TRBV21-1 is a known pseudogene. The CDR3 is 23 amino acids. CDR3 nucleotides: TGTGCCAGCAGCAAAGGGAGGGGACAGGGTCACCCGTCAGGTAGAAGCTCCTACAATGAGCAGTTCTTC. Translated, it gives CASSKGRGQGHPSGRSSYNEQFF.

The V and J genes are TRBV5-1 and TRBJ2-3, with 8 bases that match TRBD2. Germline V CDR1 and CDR2: SGHRS, YFSETQ. The CDR3 consists of 16 residues. Germline trimming cut 3 bases from V and 2 bases from J; bases unmatched to any gene: 8. The DNA for the CDR3 is TGCGCCAGCAGCTCCGGGGGGGGAACTCTCACAGATACGCAGTATTTT. The encoded protein is CASSSGGGTLTDTQYF.